These 8 T cell receptor beta chains were sequenced from one sample in a study of cytomegalovirus exposure and HLA in healthy donors. Researchers ran the PCR with 60 Vbeta and 13 Jbeta primers. Method: immunoSEQ multiplex PCR; TCRdb's copy keeps in-frame clones and lacks some. The sample consists of some 170,000 clones, about four fifths of them appearing once. Sequences were obtained from PBMCs. The receptors originated from a man under 40 in good health and CMV-seronegative.

Here the CDR3 reads CASSPRQGGETQYF. The CDR3 nucleotides read TGTGCCAGCAGCCCGAGACAGGGAGGAGAGACCCAGTACTTC. The V gene is TRBV5-6, the J gene TRBJ2-5; a possible D gene is TRBD1 (7 bases). With 4 bases removed from V and 4 bases from J, the gap between germline ends came to 14 bases. There are 14 residues in the CDR3. The germline V gene encodes CDR1 SGHDT and CDR2 YYEEEE.

The DNA of the CDR3 is TGTGCCAGCAGTTACTCGAACAGGGGAGAGATCACTGAAGCTTTCTTT. Translation: CASSYSNRGEITEAFF. The V gene is TRBV6-5, the J gene TRBJ1-1; TRBD1 aligns across 7 bases. The CDR3 extends over 16 amino acids. Germline loops: CDR1 MNHEY, CDR2 SVGAGI. V gave up 0 bases and J gave up 4 bases; unmatched junction bases: 8.

The CDR3, as DNA: TGTGCCACCAGCAGACATAGCGGGGCCTACAATGAGCAGTTCTTC. It yields the protein CATSRHSGAYNEQFF. The chain carries TRBV15 and TRBJ2-1; TRBD2 matches at 8 bases. Germline V CDR1 and CDR2: LNHNV, YYDKDF (reference sequence). The CDR3 spans 15 residues. V gave up 2 bases and J gave up 2 bases; unmatched junction bases: 2.

The CDR3: CASSHQVYSNQPQHF. CDR3 DNA: TGTGCCAGCAGCCACCAGGTCTATAGCAATCAGCCCCAGCATTTT. The genes are TRBV5-5 and TRBJ1-5; no firm D call. This CDR3 region has 15 residues. Trimming stripped 4 bases from V and 0 bases from J, with 11 bases between. Germline loops: CDR1 SGHKS, CDR2 YYEKEE (reference sequence).

Here the CDR3 DNA reads TGTGCCAGCAGTACCTCCGGGTCACGTGGCTACACCTTC. Translation gives CASSTSGSRGYTF. J is TRBJ1-2 and V is TRBV6-5; D not resolved. Trimming removed 5 bases from V and 7 bases from J, with 14 bases in between. CDR1 is MNHEY and CDR2 is SVGAGI in the germline V gene. The CDR3 has 13 amino acids.

The sample holds a few counts of this clone. J is TRBJ1-2 and V is TRBV7-3, with 8 bases matching TRBD1. Germline assignment: CDR1 SGHTA and CDR2 FQGTGA. There are 13 residues in the CDR3. V shed 4 bases and J 8 bases; nucleotides not matched to a gene: 6. CDR3 loop: CASSYPGDRGYTF. The CDR3 coding sequence is TGTGCCAGCAGCTACCCAGGGGACAGGGGCTACACCTTC.

The rearrangement links TRBV10-3 to TRBJ2-2, with a possible D match to TRBD2 (5 bases). CDR1 and CDR2 from the germline V gene are ENHRY and SYGVKD. The V end was cut by 6 bases, the J end by 8 bases, with 13 bases between. The CDR3 covers 13 residues. CDR3 amino acids: CAISGLPWGELFF. DNA for the CDR3: TGTGCCATCAGCGGACTTCCGTGGGGGGAGCTGTTTTTT.

The chain carries TRBV28 and TRBJ1-5; D possibly corresponds to TRBD1 (5 bases). Germline CDR1 and CDR2: MDHEN and SYDVKM. V lost 2 bases and J lost 3, with 11 bases in between. CDR3 size: 15 residues. CDR3 sequence: CASSLRGRYNQPQHF. CDR3 DNA sequence: TGTGCCAGCAGTTTAAGGGGCCGATACAATCAGCCCCAGCATTTT.